This TCR beta chain was documented in a study of blood T cell repertoires in COVID-19. Here immunoSEQ multiplex PCR was the method, and the copy in TCRdb shows in-frame clones only, minus some. This table holds approximately 210,000 clones, 75% to 85% found once. With 6 bases removed from V and 4 bases from J, the gap between germline ends came to 10 bases. The CDR3 runs to 12 residues. Germline-derived CDR1 and CDR2 are MNHEY and SMNVEV (reference sequence). The chain is built from TRBV27 and TRBJ2-7; unclear D gene. Input material: PBMCs or T cells enriched from blood (not recorded which). The receptor was derived from a man under 40 with acute COVID-19. The CDR3 DNA is TGTGCCAGCAGCCCGAATCAGTACGAGCAGTACTTC. Its protein is CASSPNQYEQYF.